What follows is one T cell receptor beta chain and its context. TCRdb independently ran MiXCR on the RT-PCR reads; one entry per CDR3 protein. The sample records almost 700,000 distinct CDR3 sequences, approximately 15% being singletons. Trimming cost V 4 bases and J 7 bases, with 24 bases left between them. The CDR3 runs to 16 residues. Germline V CDR1 and CDR2: SGHRS, YFSETQ. This rearrangement joins TRBV5-1 to TRBJ2-7, with D tentatively TRBD2 (6 bases). This clonotype was sampled from a female donor in good health, serving as a healthy control. The specimen was memory CD4+ T cells from blood. CDR3: CASSLPGGTGRLEQYF. The CDR3 DNA reads TGCGCCAGCAGCCTACCTGGGGGGACTGGAAGGTTGGAGCAGTACTTC. The full variable domain, completed using reference TRBV5-1 and TRBJ2-7, is KAGVTQTPRYLIKTRGQQVTLSCSPISGHRSVSWYQQTPGQGLQFLFEYFSETQRNKGNFPGRFSGRQFSNSRSEMNVSTLELGDSALYLCASSLPGGTGRLEQYFGPGTRLTVT.